A single sample is the source of the 29 T cell receptor beta chains below, sequenced in a study of T cells in Graves' hyperthyroidism and ophthalmopathy. Amplification of TCR beta CDR3 regions used RNA as the template. The HTBI primer set drove a first-round RT-PCR of the TCR CDR3. MiXCR was run by TCRdb on the multiplex PCR reads, yielding one entry per CDR3 protein. The top ten hold roughly 49% of the sample, which has around 210,000 distinct CDR3 sequences, about a sixth seen once. Specimen: blood. The receptors stem from a woman in her 50s with Graves' hyperthyroidism.

This clonotype was picked up a small number of times. The chain recombines TRBV7-9 with TRBJ2-2, with 11 bases identical to TRBD1. The J segment lost 1 base and the V segment lost 3 bases, leaving 1 base of the junction unmatched. The CDR3 has 16 residues. The germline V gene encodes CDR1 SEHNR and CDR2 FQNEAQ (reference sequence). The CDR3 DNA reads as TGTGCCAGCAGCTTGGGGACAGGGGGGAACACCGGGGAGCTGTTTTTT. Translating it yields CASSLGTGGNTGELFF.

This chain uses TRBV7-9 with TRBJ1-1; no firm D call. The V and J ends lost 5 bases and 3 bases respectively, with 13 bases between them. There are 14 residues in the CDR3. The germline CDR1 and CDR2 sequences are SEHNR and FQNEAQ (reference sequence). In nucleotides, the CDR3 is TGTGCCAGCAGCCCCCGGGCAGATCACACTGAAGCTTTCTTT. Protein sequence: CASSPRADHTEAFF.

The V gene is TRBV20-1, the J gene TRBJ2-4; no clear D. Looked up from germline, CDR1 is DFQATT and CDR2 is SNEGSKA (reference sequence). The CDR3 sequence is 13 residues long. Trimming removed 8 bases from V and 0 bases from J, with 11 bases in between. The CDR3 DNA is TGCAGTAGCTCCAGAGAAGCCAAAAACATTCAGTACTTC. Its translation is CSSSREAKNIQYF.

This clonotype showed up many times. The chain joins TRBV15 to TRBJ1-2, with D hard to call. Looked up from germline, CDR1 is LNHNV and CDR2 is YYDKDF (reference sequence). V gave up 0 bases and J gave up 5 bases, with 7 bases separating them. The CDR3 contains 13 residues. The CDR3 sequence: CATSRDSGYGYTF. The CDR3, as DNA: TGTGCCACCAGCAGAGATTCCGGATATGGCTACACCTTC.

The rearrangement links TRBV20-1 to TRBJ1-6, with 7 bases that match TRBD1. Unmatched junction bases numbered 7, after V lost 5 bases and J lost 6 bases. The CDR3 contains 14 residues. CDR1 DFQATT and CDR2 SNEGSKA come from the germline V gene (reference sequence). This CDR3 is CSADPGQLNSPLHF. Written as DNA, the CDR3 is TGCAGTGCTGATCCGGGACAGCTTAATTCACCCCTCCACTTT.

This clonotype was counted ten times or more. The V call is TRBV12-3 or TRBV12-4, the J call TRBJ2-1; D unclear. The CDR3 has 16 amino acids. Between the trimmed V and J ends, which lost 3 bases and 0 bases, there was a span of 12 bases. CDR3 DNA sequence: TGTGCCAGCAGTTTCTGGCGGAGTCGCTCCTACAATGAGCAGTTCTTC. It is translated as CASSFWRSRSYNEQFF.

In this sample, this clonotype turned up many times. The genes are TRBV10-3 and TRBJ2-3; TRBD2 matches 7 bases. The CDR3 extends over 15 amino acids. V lost 3 bases and J lost 4; bases outside the gene matches: 7. Germline V CDR1 and CDR2: ENHRY, SYGVKD. The CDR3 sequence: CAISDDAGASDTQYF. The CDR3 DNA sequence: TGTGCCATCAGTGATGACGCGGGAGCGTCAGATACGCAGTATTTT.

This clonotype was detected ten times or more. The chain recombines TRBV7-2 with TRBJ1-2, with TRBD1 matching over 9 bases. Germline CDR1 is SGHTA and CDR2 is FQGNSA. The V and J ends lost 1 base and 2 bases, in that order; junction bases with no gene match: 8. This CDR3 is built from 17 residues. The CDR3 DNA sequence: TGTGCCAGCAGCTTAGGGGGAGGGACAGGGAAAAACTATGGCTACACCTTC. This gives the protein CASSLGGGTGKNYGYTF. The variable domain in full, with the rest retrieved from reference TRBV7-2 and TRBJ1-2, is GAGVSQSPSNKVTEKGKDVELRCDPISGHTALYWYRQSLGQGLEFLIYFQGNSAPDKSGLPSDRFSAERTGGSVSTLTIQRTQQEDSAVYLCASSLGGGTGKNYGYTFGSGTRLTVV.

The chain has TRBV7-2 and TRBJ2-1; D gene unclear. Trimming took off 7 bases at V and 0 bases at J, with 13 bases between the two ends. Germline values: CDR1 SGHTA, CDR2 FQGNSA. The CDR3 is 15 residues long. In DNA form, the CDR3 reads TGTGCCAGCAACCAAATCTCGAGCTCCTACAATGAGCAGTTCTTC. Translating it yields CASNQISSSYNEQFF.

This clonotype has just a few counts. The CDR3 loop is CASSQRADGELFF. CDR3 nucleotide sequence: TGTGCCAGCAGCCAAAGGGCTGACGGGGAGCTGTTTTTT. The chain employs TRBV6-1 and TRBJ2-2; no clear D gene. The CDR3 totals 13 residues. Germline loops: CDR1 MNHNS, CDR2 SASEGT. V dropped 6 bases and J dropped 7 bases, with 12 bases sitting between them.

This clonotype appeared many times. CDR3 protein: CAWLDGYTF. CDR3 in DNA: TGTGCCTGGCTCGATGGCTACACCTTC. The chain has TRBV30 and TRBJ1-2; D unclear. V gave up 5 bases and J gave up 6 bases, with 4 bases separating them. CDR3 size: 9 residues. Germline CDR1 reads GTSNPN; CDR2 reads SVGIG (reference sequence). Drawing the rest from reference TRBV30 and TRBJ1-2, the complete variable domain is SQTIHQWPATLVQPVGSPLSLECTVEGTSNPNLYWYRQAAGRGLQLLFYSVGIGQISSEVPQNLSASRPQDRQFILSSKKLLLSDSGFYLCAWLDGYTFGSGTRLTVV.

This chain connects TRBV7-9 to TRBJ1-1, with a tentative D call TRBD1 (6 bases). Trimming pared 0 bases from V and 5 bases from J, leaving 10 bases between. CDR3 length: 14 residues. Germline loops: CDR1 SEHNR, CDR2 FQNEAQ (reference sequence). As DNA, the CDR3 is TGTGCCAGCAGCTTAGCGGCAGGGGTGACTGAAGCTTTCTTT. It yields the protein CASSLAAGVTEAFF.

This clonotype was observed many times. The chain carries TRBV6-1 and TRBJ1-6; tentative D call: TRBD1 (5 bases). The length of the CDR3 is 13 residues. V was cut by 7 bases and J by 10 bases, with 14 bases left in between. Germline V gene sequence: CDR1 MNHNS, CDR2 SASEGT. The CDR3 coding sequence is TGTGCCAGCACAGGACAATTTGACTCACCCCTCCACTTT. Protein product: CASTGQFDSPLHF.

The J gene is TRBJ2-3, the V gene TRBV7-9; TRBD2 might be the D (6 bases). Germline V gives CDR1 SEHNR, CDR2 FQNEAQ (reference sequence). Trimming left V 0 bases short and J 4 bases short, with 14 bases between. This CDR3 contains 16 residues. CDR3: CASSLAHTGVADTQYF. The CDR3 DNA is TGTGCCAGCAGCTTAGCGCATACGGGGGTGGCAGATACGCAGTATTTT.

In its sample, this clonotype was seen many times. V and J are TRBV27 and TRBJ2-3, with TRBD2 matching over 9 bases. CDR1 is MNHEY, CDR2 SMNVEV, per germline (reference sequence). The CDR3 runs 14 residues. Unmatched junction bases numbered 0, after V lost 3 bases and J lost 2 bases. The CDR3 protein is CASSLGLATDTQYF. The CDR3 bases are TGTGCCAGCAGTTTGGGACTAGCCACAGATACGCAGTATTTT.

The V gene is TRBV5-1, the J gene TRBJ1-2; D perhaps matches TRBD1 (5 bases). CDR3 length: 16 residues. V was trimmed by 3 bases and J by 2 bases, leaving 17 bases between them. Germline CDR1 reads SGHRS; CDR2 reads YFSETQ. The CDR3 is CASSSDSGAVNYGYTF. The CDR3, as DNA: TGCGCCAGCAGCTCCGACTCCGGGGCTGTAAACTATGGCTACACCTTC.

This clonotype has at least ten counts. V usage is TRBV2 and J usage is TRBJ1-3; the D is unclear. Trimming took off 7 bases at V and 0 bases at J, with 16 bases between the two ends. The CDR3 loop spans 16 amino acids. Looked up from germline, CDR1 is SNHLY and CDR2 is FYNNEI. The CDR3 region is CASNLGPPRSGNTIYF. DNA for the CDR3: TGTGCCAGCAACTTAGGGCCTCCTCGCTCTGGAAACACCATATATTTT.

This clonotype was recorded at least ten times. J is TRBJ2-1 and V is TRBV5-8, with a weak D call TRBD2 (6 bases). Trimming shortened V by 0 bases and J by 6 bases, and 16 bases separated the two germline ends. This CDR3 region has 16 residues. Germline V CDR1 and CDR2: SGHTS, YDEGEE. The CDR3 sequence is CASSLGRRRDGNEQFF. The CDR3, as DNA: TGTGCCAGCAGCTTGGGGAGAAGGCGGGATGGCAATGAGCAGTTCTTC.

At least ten counts were recorded for this clonotype. The V and J genes are TRBV30 and TRBJ2-1; 8 nucleotides agree with TRBD2. Germline V gives CDR1 GTSNPN, CDR2 SVGIG (reference sequence). This CDR3 has 15 residues. Trimming at V came to 0 bases and at J to 4 bases, leaving 5 bases not matched to a gene. The CDR3 DNA follows: TGTGCCTGGAGTGTCGGTCTAGCGGGTTACAATGAGCAGTTCTTC. It specifies CAWSVGLAGYNEQFF.

This clonotype was observed many times. V gene TRBV11-2 combines with J gene TRBJ2-1; TRBD2 matches 13 bases. The V gene end was trimmed by 0 bases and the J gene end by 10 bases; junction bases not matched to a gene: 6. Germline loops: CDR1 SGHAT, CDR2 FQNNGV. CDR3 length: 16 amino acids. The DNA of the CDR3 is TGTGCCAGCAGCTTAGAAACTAGCGGGAGGGCCGGGGAGCAGTTCTTC. Residues: CASSLETSGRAGEQFF.

The V gene is TRBV6-4, the J gene TRBJ2-3; 8 bases agree with TRBD2. The CDR3 runs 15 residues. With 6 bases clipped from V and 3 bases from J, the junction kept 8 bases outside the gene matches. Germline V gene lookup returns CDR1 MRHNA and CDR2 SNTAGT. CDR3 residues: CASRQSGSPTDTQYF. The CDR3 DNA reads TGTGCCAGCAGGCAGAGCGGGAGTCCGACAGATACGCAGTATTTT.

This clonotype was seen only a few times. The chain has TRBV7-8 and TRBJ2-7; no clear D. Germline lookup yields CDR1 SGHVS and CDR2 FQNEAQ. The CDR3 totals 14 residues. Deletions cut 9 bases from V and 6 bases from J, with 21 bases between. Here the CDR3 DNA reads TGTGCCAGTGTCCGAGCAGGCACGTTTATCGAGCAGTACTTC. It codes for CASVRAGTFIEQYF.

This clonotype was counted only a few times. A read error may be the cause here, since a much bigger clone is one base away. This chain connects TRBV12-3 or TRBV12-4 to TRBJ1-5; a weak D match, TRBD1 (5 bases). Trimming cost V 7 bases and J 1 base, with 8 bases left between them. The CDR3 is made up of 13 amino acids. The CDR3 nucleotides read TGTGCCAGCACCCGGGACAGCAATCAGCCCCAGCATTTT. Translating it yields CASTRDSNQPQHF.

This clonotype was recorded many times. The rearrangement uses TRBV10-3 and TRBJ2-1, with 8 bases aligning to TRBD2. Germline trimming cut 7 bases from V and 0 bases from J; bases unmatched to any gene: 5. Germline assignment: CDR1 ENHRY and CDR2 SYGVKD. The CDR3 runs to 15 residues. CDR3: CAIKLADRSYNEQFF. The CDR3 nucleotides are TGTGCCATCAAACTAGCGGACCGCTCCTACAATGAGCAGTTCTTC.

At least ten counts were recorded for this clonotype. The CDR3 region is CASSYASTSVNEQYF. The CDR3 DNA reads as TGTGCCAGCAGTTACGCCTCAACTAGCGTGAACGAGCAGTACTTC. V gene TRBV6-2 or TRBV6-3 combines with J gene TRBJ2-7; 7 bases map to TRBD2. The CDR3 loop spans 15 amino acids. CDR1 is MNHEY and CDR2 is SVGEGT in the germline V gene. After removal of 2 bases from V and 5 bases from J, the junction contained 9 bases not matched to a gene.

This clonotype was seen only a few times. This rearrangement joins TRBV27 to TRBJ2-1; TRBD2 aligns across 12 bases. The germline gives CDR1 MNHEY, CDR2 SMNVEV (reference sequence). The CDR3 is 17 residues long. J was trimmed by 4 bases and V by 0 bases; bases with no gene match: 4. The CDR3 here is CASSLSLAGGPYNEQFF. The CDR3 DNA sequence: TGTGCCAGCAGTTTATCTCTAGCGGGAGGGCCTTACAATGAGCAGTTCTTC.

In its sample, this clonotype was seen many times. This sequence joins TRBV11-3 and TRBJ2-7, with D maybe TRBD1 (5 bases). This CDR3 region has 13 residues. V was cut by 2 bases and J by 5 bases, with 10 bases left in between. CDR1 SGHNT and CDR2 YENEEA come from the germline V gene. The CDR3 loop reads CASSLMQGHEQYF. CDR3 coding DNA: TGTGCCAGCAGCTTAATGCAGGGCCACGAGCAGTACTTC.

This sequence joins TRBV6-1 and TRBJ1-2, with D hard to call. Trimming cost V 5 bases and J 5 bases, with 18 bases left between them. The CDR3 length is 15 residues. Germline values: CDR1 MNHNS, CDR2 SASEGT. The CDR3 spells CASSTQDGPTYGYTF. CDR3 DNA: TGTGCCAGCAGTACCCAGGACGGCCCAACATATGGCTACACCTTC.

The chain links TRBV5-1 to TRBJ2-2, with 9 positions matching TRBD2. In germline, CDR1 is SGHRS, CDR2 YFSETQ. The CDR3 is 15 amino acids. Losses at the gene ends were 4 bases for V and 6 bases for J; bases not matched to a gene: 7. DNA for the CDR3: TGCGCCAGCAGCCCTCCCGGGACTAGCTCCGGGGAGCTGTTTTTT. Its protein product is CASSPPGTSSGELFF.